This TCR beta chain was recovered during a study of monozygotic twins with inflammatory bowel disease. Germline-derived CDR1 and CDR2 are LGHNA and YSLEER. The length of the CDR3 is 17 residues. Reprocessing the 5' RACE reads, TCRdb reports a single entry for every CDR3 protein and omits DNA. Its listing shows 300,000 to 350,000 distinct CDR3 sequences. The receptor was derived from a human donor with ulcerative colitis or Crohn's disease, or a healthy co-twin of an affected twin (not recorded which). The chain links TRBV4-3 to TRBJ2-3; TCRdb outputs TRBD2, but without DNA this stays unchecked. Input material: blood. The CDR3 sequence is CASSQDRVTSGTDTQYF.